This is a list of T cell receptor beta chains from one sample in a study of control samples from healthy donors and cancer patients. TCRdb's copy holds only in-frame clones and misses some; the assay was immunoSEQ multiplex PCR. The table has under 200,000 clones, 96% seen once; the top ten hold 0.85% to 1.3%. Input material: blood. These receptors originate from a woman aged 25 to 45 in good health. The CDR3 runs from the conserved cysteine through the conserved F or W. D genes are given only for firm matches. Rows give clone size only sometimes, using once, few, many, or a class for an expanded clone.

j_call cdr3_length v_call clone_size d_call cdr3_nt cdr3_aa
TRBJ1-5 21 TRBV28 - TRBD1 TGTGCCAGCAGTTCCCCCCTAGACAGGGCCAAAGCGGGTTTTAGCAATCAGCCCCAGCATTTT CASSSPLDRAKAGFSNQPQHF
TRBJ2-7 16 TRBV9 once - TGTGCCAGCAGCCCACACTATAGCGTTCTCTCCTACGAGCAGTACTTC CASSPHYSVLSYEQYF
TRBJ2-3 15 TRBV2 - - TGTGCCAGCAGTGAAGCGCTGGGACCTACAGATACGCAGTATTTT CASSEALGPTDTQYF
TRBJ2-3 19 TRBV7-9 - TRBD2 TGTGCCAGCAGACGCGGGACTAGCGGGGGGGCAAGCCGTACAGATACGCAGTATTTT CASRRGTSGGASRTDTQYF
TRBJ1-5 13 TRBV7-8 - - TGTGCCAGCAGCTTTGGGAGCAATCAGCCCCAGCATTTT CASSFGSNQPQHF
TRBJ2-1 15 TRBV6-5 - TRBD2 TGTGCCAGCAGAGATGGACTAGGTTTATACAATGAGCAGTTCTTC CASRDGLGLYNEQFF
TRBJ2-1 14 TRBV2 - TRBD2 TGTGCCAGCAGTGGTATTCGGGGGGGCAATGAGCAGTTCTTC CASSGIRGGNEQFF
TRBJ1-2 15 TRBV7-6 - - TGTGCCAGCAGTCTTAACCCGGGAGCTAACTATGGCTACACCTTC CASSLNPGANYGYTF
TRBJ1-2 13 TRBV10-3 - - TGTGCCATCAGCCCGGACAGAAGCTATGGCTACACCTTC CAISPDRSYGYTF
TRBJ2-3 12 TRBV29-1 - - TGCAGCGTTGCGCCTGGCACAGATACGCAGTATTTT CSVAPGTDTQYF
TRBJ2-1 16 TRBV10-3 - - TGTGCCATCAGACGGGACATCCCCCTCTCCTACAATGAGCAGTTCTTC CAIRRDIPLSYNEQFF
TRBJ2-1 15 TRBV19 - - TGTGCCAGTTCCCCCGGGGTCTTGCTCTACAATGAGCAGTTCTTC CASSPGVLLYNEQFF
TRBJ2-2 11 TRBV30 once - TGTGCCTGGAGTGTGATACAGGAGCTGTTTTTT CAWSVIQELFF
TRBJ1-3 15 TRBV6-4 - - TGTGCCAGCAGTCCCCGGCACGGGCCTGGAAACACCATATATTTT CASSPRHGPGNTIYF
TRBJ1-5 14 TRBV15 - - TGTGCCACCAGCAGCGACCGGGGCAATCAGCCCCAGCATTTT CATSSDRGNQPQHF
TRBJ2-2 14 TRBV5-4 once - TGTGCCAGCAGCACAGAAACCTTCACCGGGGAGCTGTTTTTT CASSTETFTGELFF
TRBJ1-2 12 TRBV5-6 - - TGTGCCAGCAGCTTCTTCCCCGGGGGCTACACCTTC CASSFFPGGYTF